These 21 T cell receptor beta chains originate from one sample sequenced in a study of cytomegalovirus exposure and HLA in healthy donors. The PCR contained 60 Vbeta and 13 Jbeta primers. Profiled with immunoSEQ multiplex PCR; TCRdb holds only in-frame clones, not every one. Of about 140,000 clones listed, approximately 80% are singletons. The material sequenced was PBMCs. The origin of the receptors is a man younger than 45 in good health and CMV-seronegative.

This clone appeared a few times. J is TRBJ1-2 and V is TRBV6-1, with D perhaps TRBD1 (5 bases). The V gene lost 4 bases and the J gene lost 2 bases, with 14 bases spanning the gap. The CDR3 is made up of 15 amino acids. The germline V gene has CDR1 MNHNS and CDR2 SASEGT. The CDR3 DNA sequence: TGTGCCAGCAGTGCTAAATCCGGACAAAACTATGGCTACACCTTC. Translated: CASSAKSGQNYGYTF.

The chain couples TRBV6-5 to TRBJ2-5; no definite D call. The CDR3 contains 13 residues. The germline CDR1 and CDR2 sequences are MNHEY and SVGAGI. The germline V and J ends were trimmed by 3 bases and 1 base, with 6 bases remaining between them. As DNA, the CDR3 is TGTGCCAGCAGTTATTTCTTCCAAGAGACCCAGTACTTC. Protein product: CASSYFFQETQYF.

CDR3 nucleotides: TGCAGTTCCTTCGGGGAGCTGTTTTTT. This encodes CSSFGELFF. The chain has TRBV29-1 and TRBJ2-2; D is uncertain. CDR3 size: 9 residues. Germline-derived CDR1 and CDR2 are SQVTM and ANQGSEA.

This chain joins TRBV7-8 and TRBJ2-7; 8 bases align to TRBD2. CDR3 size: 17 residues. Germline CDR1 and CDR2: SGHVS and FQNEAQ. Trimming took 1 base from V and 0 from J; bases not matched to a gene: 8. For the CDR3, the DNA is TGTGCCAGCAGCTTAGGGCTAGCGGGTCGAGGCTCCTACGAGCAGTACTTC. Translated, it gives CASSLGLAGRGSYEQYF.

The gene calls are TRBV10-3 and TRBJ2-2; 7 bases line up with TRBD2. Germline V gene sequence: CDR1 ENHRY, CDR2 SYGVKD. Germline trimming cut 8 bases from V and 7 bases from J; bases unmatched to any gene: 7. CDR3 size: 13 residues. CDR3 bases: TGTGCCATCCAACGAGGGGAGGGCGGGGAGCTGTTTTTT. Translation gives CAIQRGEGGELFF.

This clone was seen more than once but under ten times. The V and J genes are TRBV5-1 and TRBJ2-1; 7 bases align to TRBD2. The CDR3 runs to 16 residues. V lost 4 bases and J lost 4; bases outside the gene matches: 11. Germline CDR1 and CDR2: SGHRS and YFSETQ. This CDR3 reads CASSLLGGSLYNEQFF. The CDR3, as DNA: TGCGCCAGCAGCCTCCTCGGCGGGAGCCTTTACAATGAGCAGTTCTTC.

This chain connects TRBV27 to TRBJ1-2; D is uncertain. V was pared by 7 bases and J by 4 bases, with 10 bases between. Germline V gives CDR1 MNHEY, CDR2 SMNVEV (reference sequence). The CDR3 extends over 12 amino acids. Here the CDR3 reads CASKSVGYGYTF. The CDR3, as DNA: TGTGCCAGCAAGAGCGTAGGCTATGGCTACACCTTC.

This clone has a handful of counts. This rearrangement joins TRBV19 to TRBJ1-1; 9 bases are a match to TRBD1. Germline lookup yields CDR1 LNHDA and CDR2 SQIVND (reference sequence). This CDR3 has 13 amino acids. Trimming cost V 5 bases and J 6 bases; bases outside gene matches: 4. The CDR3 region is CASSYRGLPEAFF. The CDR3 nucleotides are TGTGCCAGTAGTTACAGGGGGCTGCCTGAAGCTTTCTTT.

This clone was found once. The chain carries TRBV27 and TRBJ1-1, with a weak D call TRBD1 (5 bases). This CDR3 comprises 14 residues. The germline CDR1 and CDR2 sequences are MNHEY and SMNVEV (reference sequence). Trimming took off 1 base at V and 9 bases at J, with 15 bases between the two ends. The CDR3 bases are TGTGCCAGCAGTTTATGGTACGGCAGGGAAAAAGCTTTCTTT. Protein product: CASSLWYGREKAFF.

V gene TRBV20-1 combines with J gene TRBJ2-5; D unresolved. CDR1 is DFQATT and CDR2 is SNEGSKA in the germline V gene (reference sequence). With 5 bases removed from V and 5 bases from J, the gap between germline ends came to 9 bases. The CDR3 is 11 amino acids. CDR3 residues: CSAWRDETQYF. The CDR3 coding sequence is TGCAGTGCTTGGAGAGACGAGACCCAGTACTTC.

The chain links TRBV7-6 to TRBJ2-7, with D perhaps TRBD2 (6 bases). The CDR3 is made up of 13 amino acids. Per germline, CDR1 SGHVS and CDR2 FNYEAQ. V was cut by 6 bases and J by 5 bases, with 14 bases left in between. CDR3 loop: CASSLGGVNEQYF. The DNA of the CDR3 is TGTGCCAGCAGTCTGGGGGGAGTCAACGAGCAGTACTTC.

V gene TRBV27 combines with J gene TRBJ2-5, with D possibly TRBD2 on 6 matching bases. The CDR3 length is 13 residues. Trimming took off 7 bases at V and 7 bases at J, with 16 bases between the two ends. Germline CDR1 reads MNHEY; CDR2 reads SMNVEV (reference sequence). Written as DNA, the CDR3 is TGTGCCAGCACAAGTGCGGGAAGCGGGACCCAGTACTTC. Its protein product is CASTSAGSGTQYF.

V is TRBV19 and J is TRBJ2-1, with D tentatively TRBD1 (5 bases). V was pared by 10 bases and J by 4 bases, with 14 bases between. From germline, CDR1 is LNHDA and CDR2 SQIVND (reference sequence). The CDR3 length is 13 residues. The CDR3 DNA sequence: TGTGCCACTCAAGAAGGGGCGTACAATGAGCAGTTCTTC. As protein: CATQEGAYNEQFF.

This chain joins TRBV29-1 and TRBJ1-2; D might be TRBD1 (6 bases). CDR1 and CDR2 from the germline V gene are SQVTM and ANQGSEA. The V end lost 7 bases, the J end lost 7 bases, and 19 bases lay between the germline ends. This CDR3 comprises 13 residues. The CDR3 DNA reads TGCAGCGCTCTTTTACAGGGTATCAGTGGCTACACCTTC. Protein product: CSALLQGISGYTF.

A few counts support this clone. V and J are TRBV6-5 and TRBJ1-1; weak D call: TRBD1 (5 bases). The CDR3 has 11 amino acids. Looked up from germline, CDR1 is MNHEY and CDR2 is SVGAGI. V was pared by 2 bases and J by 7 bases, with 5 bases between. The CDR3 region is CASSYQGEAFF. The CDR3 coding sequence is TGTGCCAGCAGTTACCAGGGTGAAGCTTTCTTT.

V and J are TRBV28 and TRBJ2-7; D might be TRBD1 (6 bases). CDR1 is MDHEN and CDR2 is SYDVKM in the germline V gene. The CDR3 runs 11 residues. Written as DNA, the CDR3 is TGTGCAGGGGGTTCTAGCTACGAGCAGTACTTC. It codes for CAGGSSYEQYF.

J is TRBJ2-7 and V is TRBV30; 9 nucleotides agree with TRBD1. CDR1 GTSNPN and CDR2 SVGIG come from the germline V gene (reference sequence). CDR3 length: 13 residues. V was pared by 6 bases and J by 5 bases, with 8 bases of the junction left unmatched. Here the CDR3 DNA reads TGTGCCTGCCTAAAACAGGGGGCCCACGAGCAGTACTTC. It translates to CACLKQGAHEQYF.

Comment on this clone: The sample holds other DNA sequences that translate to the same CDR3. The J gene is TRBJ2-7, the V gene TRBV7-8; 7 bases agree with TRBD2. The CDR3 extends over 15 amino acids. The germline V gene has CDR1 SGHVS and CDR2 FQNEAQ. Trimming cost V 1 base and J 0 bases; bases outside gene matches: 3. In DNA, the CDR3 is TGTGCCAGCAGCTTAGAAGGCGGGAGCTCCTACGAGCAGTACTTC. The encoded protein is CASSLEGGSSYEQYF.

This rearrangement joins TRBV6-5 to TRBJ1-2; 7 bases agree with TRBD1. Trimming at V came to 5 bases and at J to 6 bases, leaving 12 bases not matched to a gene. This CDR3 is 15 amino acids long. The germline CDR1 and CDR2 sequences are MNHEY and SVGAGI. The CDR3 protein is CASSPPDRVSHGYTF. DNA for the CDR3: TGTGCCAGCAGTCCCCCCGACAGGGTGTCGCATGGCTACACCTTC.

This clone was seen once. This rearrangement joins TRBV9 to TRBJ2-7; D is unresolved. The CDR3 is 14 amino acids. Trimming shortened V by 3 bases and J by 6 bases, and 16 bases separated the two germline ends. CDR1 and CDR2 (germline): SGDLS, YYNGEE. The DNA of the CDR3 is TGTGCCAGCAGCGCATTCGAGAGGTCTCCCGAGCAGTACTTC. Translating gives CASSAFERSPEQYF. Drawing the rest from reference TRBV9 and TRBJ2-7, the complete variable domain is DSGVTQTPKHLITATGQRVTLRCSPRSGDLSVYWYQQSLDQGLQFLIQYYNGEERAKGNILERFSAQQFPDLHSELNLSSLELGDSALYFCASSAFERSPEQYFGPGTRLTVT.

V and J are TRBV19 and TRBJ1-2; TRBD1 matches 12 bases. Germline values: CDR1 LNHDA, CDR2 SQIVND (reference sequence). V lost 4 bases to trimming and J lost 8 bases; unmatched junction nucleotides: 11. The CDR3 totals 16 residues. CDR3 DNA: TGTGCCAGTAGTAGGGCCCCGGGACAGGGGGCGCCGGGCTACACCTTC. Protein product: CASSRAPGQGAPGYTF. The complete variable domain, with remaining parts taken from reference TRBV19 and TRBJ1-2, reads DGGITQSPKYLFRKEGQNVTLSCEQNLNHDAMYWYRQDPGQGLRLIYYSQIVNDFQKGDIAEGYSVSREKKESFPLTVTSAQKNPTAFYLCASSRAPGQGAPGYTFGSGTRLTVV.